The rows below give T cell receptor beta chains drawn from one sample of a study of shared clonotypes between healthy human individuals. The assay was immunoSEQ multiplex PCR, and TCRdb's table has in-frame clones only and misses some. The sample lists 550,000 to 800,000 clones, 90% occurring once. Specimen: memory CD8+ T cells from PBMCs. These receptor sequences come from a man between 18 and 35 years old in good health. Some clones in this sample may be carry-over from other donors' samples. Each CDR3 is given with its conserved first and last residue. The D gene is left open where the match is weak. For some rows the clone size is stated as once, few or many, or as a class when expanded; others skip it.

CDR3aa: CASSLAGEGDEQFF
CDR3nt: TGTGCCAGCAGCCTAGCGGGAGAAGGCGATGAGCAGTTCTTC
v_gene: TRBV28
d_gene: TRBD2
j_gene: TRBJ2-1
abundance: -

CDR3aa: CASGFIGPSGSKSYEQYF
CDR3nt: TGTGCTAGTGGTTTCATTGGGCCTAGCGGGAGTAAATCCTACGAGCAGTACTTC
v_gene: TRBV12-5
d_gene: TRBD2
j_gene: TRBJ2-7
abundance: -

CDR3aa: CASSSHEVIHEQYF
CDR3nt: TGTGCCAGCAGTTCTCATGAGGTGATCCACGAGCAGTACTTC
v_gene: TRBV27
d_gene: -
j_gene: TRBJ2-7
abundance: -

CDR3aa: CASSQGIAGGPSETQYF
CDR3nt: TGTGCCAGCAGCCAAGGTATAGCGGGAGGGCCCTCAGAGACCCAGTACTTC
v_gene: TRBV4-2
d_gene: TRBD2
j_gene: TRBJ2-5
abundance: -

CDR3aa: CATAGYSYEQYF
CDR3nt: TGTGCCACCGCAGGGTATAGCTACGAGCAGTACTTC
v_gene: TRBV19
d_gene: -
j_gene: TRBJ2-7
abundance: once

CDR3aa: CASSPSFTGANVLTF
CDR3nt: TGTGCCAGCAGCCCTTCGTTTACTGGGGCCAACGTCCTGACTTTC
v_gene: TRBV7-2
d_gene: -
j_gene: TRBJ2-6
abundance: -

CDR3aa: CSSGTSGRGEQFF
CDR3nt: TGCAGCTCTGGGACTAGCGGGAGGGGTGAGCAGTTCTTC
v_gene: TRBV29-1
d_gene: TRBD2
j_gene: TRBJ2-1
abundance: -

CDR3aa: CASSDRGQINTEAFF
CDR3nt: TGTGCCAGCAGCGATAGGGGGCAGATCAACACTGAAGCTTTCTTT
v_gene: TRBV7-9
d_gene: TRBD1
j_gene: TRBJ1-1
abundance: -

CDR3aa: CASSGSELGRLAKNIQYF
CDR3nt: TGCGCCAGCAGCGGGTCCGAGCTTGGGCGGCTAGCCAAAAACATTCAGTACTTC
v_gene: TRBV5-1
d_gene: -
j_gene: TRBJ2-4
abundance: -

CDR3aa: CATSRSGHAVGQETQYF
CDR3nt: TGTGCCACCAGCAGATCGGGACACGCGGTGGGCCAAGAGACCCAGTACTTC
v_gene: TRBV15
d_gene: -
j_gene: TRBJ2-5
abundance: -

CDR3aa: CASSPVPLGNQPQHF
CDR3nt: TGTGCCAGCTCACCGGTACCCCTAGGCAATCAGCCCCAGCATTTT
v_gene: TRBV18
d_gene: -
j_gene: TRBJ1-5
abundance: -

CDR3aa: CASSTSTGNTDTQYF
CDR3nt: TGCGCCAGCAGCACCTCAACAGGGAACACAGATACGCAGTATTTT
v_gene: TRBV5-1
d_gene: -
j_gene: TRBJ2-3
abundance: once

CDR3aa: CASSLRGPQPQHF
CDR3nt: TGTGCCAGCAGTTTAAGGGGCCCTCAGCCCCAGCATTTT
v_gene: TRBV27
d_gene: -
j_gene: TRBJ1-5
abundance: -

CDR3aa: CASSRGSLSLLGTDTQYF
CDR3nt: TGTGCCAGCAGCCGGGGATCTCTTTCCCTATTGGGCACAGATACGCAGTATTTT
v_gene: TRBV7-9
d_gene: -
j_gene: TRBJ2-3
abundance: -

CDR3aa: CASSLLAGDNTGELFF
CDR3nt: TGCGCCAGCAGCCTACTAGCGGGAGATAACACCGGGGAGCTGTTTTTT
v_gene: TRBV4-1
d_gene: TRBD2
j_gene: TRBJ2-2
abundance: once

CDR3aa: CASSQHWSGVELAKNIQYF
CDR3nt: TGCGCCAGCAGCCAACACTGGTCCGGGGTCGAACTAGCCAAAAACATTCAGTACTTC
v_gene: TRBV4-1
d_gene: -
j_gene: TRBJ2-4
abundance: once

CDR3aa: CAISTGTPTGELFF
CDR3nt: TGTGCCATCAGTACCGGGACACCCACCGGGGAGCTGTTTTTT
v_gene: TRBV10-3
d_gene: -
j_gene: TRBJ2-2
abundance: -

CDR3aa: CASSYGTTYEQYF
CDR3nt: TGTGCCAGCAGTTACGGGACAACCTACGAGCAGTACTTC
v_gene: TRBV6-5
d_gene: -
j_gene: TRBJ2-7
abundance: -

CDR3aa: CASSVGNSGSRETQYF
CDR3nt: TGTGCCAGCAGCGTAGGTAATAGCGGGAGTCGGGAGACCCAGTACTTC
v_gene: TRBV9
d_gene: TRBD2
j_gene: TRBJ2-5
abundance: once

CDR3aa: CASSYSGDTGELFF
CDR3nt: TGTGCCAGCAGTTACAGCGGGGACACCGGGGAGCTGTTTTTT
v_gene: TRBV6-6
d_gene: TRBD2
j_gene: TRBJ2-2
abundance: -

CDR3aa: CASSYPAGEQFF
CDR3nt: TGTGCCAGCAGTTACCCAGCTGGTGAGCAGTTCTTC
v_gene: TRBV6-5
d_gene: -
j_gene: TRBJ2-1
abundance: many

CDR3aa: CASSPSGQVGTGELFF
CDR3nt: TGTGCCAGCAGCCCCTCAGGGCAGGTCGGCACCGGGGAGCTGTTTTTT
v_gene: TRBV7-9
d_gene: -
j_gene: TRBJ2-2
abundance: -

CDR3aa: CASTKSRASGREQYF
CDR3nt: TGTGCCAGCACCAAGTCTCGGGCTAGCGGTCGCGAGCAGTACTTC
v_gene: TRBV7-2
d_gene: TRBD2
j_gene: TRBJ2-7
abundance: -

CDR3aa: CASQVEIYGYTF
CDR3nt: TGTGCCAGCCAGGTGGAGATCTATGGCTACACCTTC
v_gene: TRBV28
d_gene: -
j_gene: TRBJ1-2
abundance: -

CDR3aa: CASSYFASNTEAFF
CDR3nt: TGTGCCAGCAGTTACTTTGCTTCTAACACTGAAGCTTTCTTT
v_gene: TRBV6-5
d_gene: -
j_gene: TRBJ1-1
abundance: -

CDR3aa: CSVELEGTGETQYF
CDR3nt: TGCAGCGTTGAACTGGAGGGGACGGGGGAGACCCAGTACTTC
v_gene: TRBV29-1
d_gene: -
j_gene: TRBJ2-5
abundance: -

CDR3aa: CASSHRRDSYEQYF
CDR3nt: TGTGCCAGCAGCCATAGGCGGGACTCCTACGAGCAGTACTTC
v_gene: TRBV16
d_gene: -
j_gene: TRBJ2-7
abundance: -

CDR3aa: CASSQDPAGPQHF
CDR3nt: TGCGCCAGCAGCCAAGATCCGGCAGGCCCCCAGCATTTT
v_gene: TRBV4-1
d_gene: -
j_gene: TRBJ1-5
abundance: -

CDR3aa: CASSLGRDPYNEQFF
CDR3nt: TGTGCCAGCAGCTTAGGGCGGGACCCCTACAATGAGCAGTTCTTC
v_gene: TRBV13
d_gene: -
j_gene: TRBJ2-1
abundance: -